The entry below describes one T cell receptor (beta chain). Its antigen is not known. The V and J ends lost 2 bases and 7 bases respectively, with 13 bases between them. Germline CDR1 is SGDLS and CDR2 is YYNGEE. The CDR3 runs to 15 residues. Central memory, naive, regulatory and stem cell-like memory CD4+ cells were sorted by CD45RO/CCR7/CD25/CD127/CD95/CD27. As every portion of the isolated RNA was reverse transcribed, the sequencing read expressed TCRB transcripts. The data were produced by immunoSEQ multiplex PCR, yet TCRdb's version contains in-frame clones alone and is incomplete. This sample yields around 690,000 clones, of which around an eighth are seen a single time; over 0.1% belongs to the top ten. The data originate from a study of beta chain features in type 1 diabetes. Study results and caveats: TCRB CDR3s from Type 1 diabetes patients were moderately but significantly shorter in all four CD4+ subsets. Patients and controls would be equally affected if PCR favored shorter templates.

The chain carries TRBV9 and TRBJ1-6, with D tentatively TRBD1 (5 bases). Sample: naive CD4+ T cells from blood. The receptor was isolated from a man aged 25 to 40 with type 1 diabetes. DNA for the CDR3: TGTGCCAGCAGCGTGAGGGGCTCAGGGAATTCACCCCTCCACTTT. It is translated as CASSVRGSGNSPLHF.